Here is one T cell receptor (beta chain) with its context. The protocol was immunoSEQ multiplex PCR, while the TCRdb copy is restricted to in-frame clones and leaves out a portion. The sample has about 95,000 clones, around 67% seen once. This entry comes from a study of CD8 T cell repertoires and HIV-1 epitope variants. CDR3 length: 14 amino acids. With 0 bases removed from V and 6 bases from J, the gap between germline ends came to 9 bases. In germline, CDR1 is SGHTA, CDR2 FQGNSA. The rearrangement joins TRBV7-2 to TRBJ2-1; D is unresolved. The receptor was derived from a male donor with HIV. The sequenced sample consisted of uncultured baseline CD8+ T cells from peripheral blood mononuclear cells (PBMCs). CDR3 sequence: CASSLAIPPNEQFF. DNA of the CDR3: TGTGCCAGCAGCTTAGCGATCCCCCCCAATGAGCAGTTCTTC. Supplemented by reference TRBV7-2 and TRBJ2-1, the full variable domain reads GAGVSQSPSNKVTEKGKDVELRCDPISGHTALYWYRQSLGQGLEFLIYFQGNSAPDKSGLPSDRFSAERTGGSVSTLTIQRTQQEDSAVYLCASSLAIPPNEQFFGPGTRLTVL.